These T cell receptor beta chains were read from a single sample in a study of blood T cell repertoires in COVID-19. Assay: immunoSEQ multiplex PCR; the TCRdb copy retains only in-frame clones and omits some. The profile shows about 170,000 clones, more than 75% of them singletons. The specimen sequenced was peripheral blood. These TCRs come from a man between 65 and 79 years old with acute or convalescent COVID-19. Each CDR3 is given with its conserved first and last residue. A D gene is named only where the DNA matches it firmly. Only part of the rows carry a size: once, few, many, or a class if the clone is expanded.

D: .; length: 14; J: TRBJ1-4; size: .; V: TRBV24-1; DNA: TGTGCCACCAGTGATTCCGGGGAAGGTGAAAAACTGTTTTTT; CDR3: CATSDSGEGEKLFF
D: .; length: 15; J: TRBJ1-4; size: .; V: TRBV30; DNA: TGTGCCTGCCTACCTCTGCGGTTCGGTAATGAAAAACTGTTTTTT; CDR3: CACLPLRFGNEKLFF
D: .; length: 14; J: TRBJ1-1; size: .; V: TRBV11-2; DNA: TGTGCCAGCAGCTCCCTTACAGTGAACACTGAAGCTTTCTTT; CDR3: CASSSLTVNTEAFF
D: TRBD1; length: 12; J: TRBJ2-2; size: few; V: TRBV18; DNA: TGTGCCAGCTCACTCGACAGGGTAGAGCTGTTTTTT; CDR3: CASSLDRVELFF
D: .; length: 11; J: TRBJ1-1; size: .; V: TRBV5-1; DNA: TGCGCCAGCAGCTCTCAGGGAGAAGCTTTCTTT; CDR3: CASSSQGEAFF
D: .; length: 15; J: TRBJ2-7; size: few; V: TRBV3-1/TRBV3-2; DNA: TGTGCCAGCAGCCTTGGACAGTTAGGATACTACGAGCAGTACTTC; CDR3: CASSLGQLGYYEQYF
D: .; length: 17; J: TRBJ2-1; size: .; V: TRBV4-3; DNA: TGCGCCAGCAGCCAAGATGAGGGGCAGGGGAAATTCGGTGAGCAGTTCTTC; CDR3: CASSQDEGQGKFGEQFF
D: .; length: 15; J: TRBJ2-7; size: .; V: TRBV28; DNA: TGTGCCAGCAGTCCCCTTAGGGGAAGGGGCTACGAGCAGTACTTC; CDR3: CASSPLRGRGYEQYF
D: .; length: 13; J: TRBJ2-3; size: .; V: TRBV7-9; DNA: TGTGCCAGCAGCTTCGAGGGCGCAAATACGCAGTATTTT; CDR3: CASSFEGANTQYF
D: .; length: 15; J: TRBJ2-3; size: .; V: TRBV10-1; DNA: TGCGCCAGCAGTGAAGGCGGAATCAGCACAGATACGCAGTATTTT; CDR3: CASSEGGISTDTQYF
D: .; length: 15; J: TRBJ2-1; size: .; V: TRBV5-1; DNA: TGCGCCAGCAGGGTAGGGGGTGGAGGATACAATGAGCAGTTCTTC; CDR3: CASRVGGGGYNEQFF
D: .; length: 14; J: TRBJ1-1; size: .; V: TRBV5-1; DNA: TGCGCCAGCAGCTTGCCCGAGGTGGGCACTGAAGCTTTCTTT; CDR3: CASSLPEVGTEAFF
D: .; length: 12; J: TRBJ2-7; size: .; V: TRBV5-1; DNA: TGCGCCAGCAGCCGTAACAGGGACGAGCAGTACTTC; CDR3: CASSRNRDEQYF
D: TRBD1; length: 15; J: TRBJ2-7; size: .; V: TRBV19; DNA: TGTGCCAGTAAAAGGTCTTCAGGGGGCGTCTACGAGCAGTACTTC; CDR3: CASKRSSGGVYEQYF
D: .; length: 14; J: TRBJ1-4; size: .; V: TRBV6-5; DNA: TGTGCCAGCAGTCACAAACGGGCTAATGAAAAACTGTTTTTT; CDR3: CASSHKRANEKLFF
D: .; length: 15; J: TRBJ2-3; size: .; V: TRBV28; DNA: TGTGCCAGCAGTTTATGGGGCGGGGTAACAGATACGCAGTATTTT; CDR3: CASSLWGGVTDTQYF
D: TRBD1; length: 15; J: TRBJ2-5; size: .; V: TRBV5-1; DNA: TGCGCCAGCAGCCTAGGACAGGGACCACAAGAGACCCAGTACTTC; CDR3: CASSLGQGPQETQYF
D: TRBD1; length: 14; J: TRBJ1-2; size: .; V: TRBV2; DNA: TGTGCCAGCACCCGAACAGGGGATAACTATGGCTACACCTTC; CDR3: CASTRTGDNYGYTF
D: .; length: 14; J: TRBJ1-1; size: .; V: TRBV7-9; DNA: TGTGCCAGCAGCTTAAATGCCGGCGGAAAAGAAGCTTTCTTT; CDR3: CASSLNAGGKEAFF
D: .; length: 14; J: TRBJ2-1; size: .; V: TRBV7-3; DNA: TGTGCCAGCAGCTTAACCTTACAGGGCAATGAGCAGTTCTTC; CDR3: CASSLTLQGNEQFF
D: .; length: 17; J: TRBJ2-2; size: .; V: TRBV10-3; DNA: TGTGCCATCAGAGAGAGGGTGGGGGCCCGGAACACCGGGGAGCTGTTTTTT; CDR3: CAIRERVGARNTGELFF
D: .; length: 15; J: TRBJ1-1; size: .; V: TRBV5-4; DNA: TGTGCCAGCAGTACCCCACTTAGAGGGAACACTGAAGCTTTCTTT; CDR3: CASSTPLRGNTEAFF
D: .; length: 14; J: TRBJ1-6; size: .; V: TRBV28; DNA: TGTGCCAGCAGTTTAGGGGGCCTAAATTCACCCCTCCACTTT; CDR3: CASSLGGLNSPLHF
D: TRBD1; length: 15; J: TRBJ2-1; size: .; V: TRBV15; DNA: TGTGCCACCAGCGCCTCCGGGACAGGGTTTTCTCAGCAGTTCTTC; CDR3: CATSASGTGFSQQFF
D: TRBD1; length: 15; J: TRBJ1-1; size: .; V: TRBV2; DNA: TGTGCCAGCAGTGTTGGAGGGACAGGGGACACTGAAGCTTTCTTT; CDR3: CASSVGGTGDTEAFF
D: .; length: 15; J: TRBJ2-6; size: .; V: TRBV27; DNA: TGTGCCAGCAGTCTATGGACAGCTGGGGCCAACGTCCTGACTTTC; CDR3: CASSLWTAGANVLTF